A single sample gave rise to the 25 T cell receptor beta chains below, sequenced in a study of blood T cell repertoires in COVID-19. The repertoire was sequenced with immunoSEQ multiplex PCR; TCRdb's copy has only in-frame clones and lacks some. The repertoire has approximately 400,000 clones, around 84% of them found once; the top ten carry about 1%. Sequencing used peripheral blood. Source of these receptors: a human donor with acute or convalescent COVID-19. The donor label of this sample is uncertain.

CDR3 loop: CSARQGSFAFF. The CDR3 DNA is TGCAGTGCTCGACAGGGGTCGTTTGCTTTCTTT. V is TRBV20-1 and J is TRBJ1-1, with 8 positions matching TRBD1. The CDR3 is 11 amino acids. From germline, CDR1 is DFQATT and CDR2 SNEGSKA (reference sequence). V was pared by 5 bases and J by 11 bases, with 7 bases of the junction left unmatched.

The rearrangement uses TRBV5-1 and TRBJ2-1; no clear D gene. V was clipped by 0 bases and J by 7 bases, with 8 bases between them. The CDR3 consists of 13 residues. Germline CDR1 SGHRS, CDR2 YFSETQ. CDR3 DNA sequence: TGCGCCAGCAGCTTGGGGCCCGATAATGAGCAGTTCTTC. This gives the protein CASSLGPDNEQFF.

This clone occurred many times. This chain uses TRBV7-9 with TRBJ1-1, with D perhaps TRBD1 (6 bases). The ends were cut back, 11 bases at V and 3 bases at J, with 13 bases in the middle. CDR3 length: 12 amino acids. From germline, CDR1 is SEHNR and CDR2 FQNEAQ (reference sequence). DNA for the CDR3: TGTGCCTCCGGGGGGCCCTACACTGAAGCTTTCTTT. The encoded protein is CASGGPYTEAFF. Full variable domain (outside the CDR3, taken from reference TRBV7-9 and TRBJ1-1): DTGVSQNPRHKITKRGQNVTFRCDPISEHNRLYWYRQTLGQGPEFLTYFQNEAQLEKSRLLSDRFSAERPKGSFSTLEIQRTEQGDSAMYLCASGGPYTEAFFGQGTRLTVV.

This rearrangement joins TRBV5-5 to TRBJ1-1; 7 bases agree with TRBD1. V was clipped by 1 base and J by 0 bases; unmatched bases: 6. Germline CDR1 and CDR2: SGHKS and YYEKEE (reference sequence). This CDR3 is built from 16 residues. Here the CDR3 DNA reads TGTGCCAGCAGCTTGACAGGGGTGCTTTTGAACACTGAAGCTTTCTTT. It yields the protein CASSLTGVLLNTEAFF.

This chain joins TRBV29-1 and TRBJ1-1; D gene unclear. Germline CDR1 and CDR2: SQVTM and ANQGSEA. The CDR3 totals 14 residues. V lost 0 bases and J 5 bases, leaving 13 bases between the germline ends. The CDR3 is CSVEDHRLDTEAFF. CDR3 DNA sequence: TGCAGCGTTGAAGACCACCGGCTAGATACTGAAGCTTTCTTT.

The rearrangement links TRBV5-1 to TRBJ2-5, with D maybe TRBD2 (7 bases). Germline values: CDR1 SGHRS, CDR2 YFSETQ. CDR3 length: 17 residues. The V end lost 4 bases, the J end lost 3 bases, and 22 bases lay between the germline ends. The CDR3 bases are TGCGCCAGCAGCCCGGCTGGAGGGGGGGAAGTTAAAGAGACCCAGTACTTC. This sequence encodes CASSPAGGGEVKETQYF.

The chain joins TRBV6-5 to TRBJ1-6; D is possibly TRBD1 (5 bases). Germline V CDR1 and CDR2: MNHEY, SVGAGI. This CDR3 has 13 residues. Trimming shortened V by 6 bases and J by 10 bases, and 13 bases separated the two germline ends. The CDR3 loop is CASRMDKDSPLHF. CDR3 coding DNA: TGTGCCAGCAGAATGGACAAAGACTCACCCCTCCACTTT.

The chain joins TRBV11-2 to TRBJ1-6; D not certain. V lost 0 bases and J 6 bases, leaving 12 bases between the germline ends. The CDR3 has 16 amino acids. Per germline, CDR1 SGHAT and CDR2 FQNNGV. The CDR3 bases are TGTGCCAGCAGCTTAGATTCCGGGTATCGTAATTCACCCCTCCACTTT. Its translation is CASSLDSGYRNSPLHF.

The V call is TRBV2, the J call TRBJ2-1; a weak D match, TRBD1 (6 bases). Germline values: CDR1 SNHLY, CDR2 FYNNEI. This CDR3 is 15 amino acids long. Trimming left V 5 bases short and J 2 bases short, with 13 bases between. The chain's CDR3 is CASSRSGTTYNEQFF. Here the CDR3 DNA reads TGTGCCAGCAGTCGATCCGGGACAACCTACAATGAGCAGTTCTTC.

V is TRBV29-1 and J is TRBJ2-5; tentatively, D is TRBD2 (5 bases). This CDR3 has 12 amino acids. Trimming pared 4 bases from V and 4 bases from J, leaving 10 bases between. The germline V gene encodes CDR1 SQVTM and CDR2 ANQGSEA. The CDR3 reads CSVGGESETQYF. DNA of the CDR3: TGCAGCGTTGGGGGAGAATCAGAGACCCAGTACTTC.

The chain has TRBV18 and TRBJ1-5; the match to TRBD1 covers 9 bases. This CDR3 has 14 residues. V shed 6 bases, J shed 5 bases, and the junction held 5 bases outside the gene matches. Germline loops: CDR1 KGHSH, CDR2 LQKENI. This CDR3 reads CASSLQGADQPQHF. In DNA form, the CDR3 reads TGTGCCAGCTCTCTACAGGGGGCCGATCAGCCCCAGCATTTT.

The CDR3 here is CASSLWGGTGELFF. CDR3 coding DNA: TGTGCCAGCAGCTTGTGGGGGGGCACCGGGGAGCTGTTTTTT. The chain combines TRBV7-2 with TRBJ2-2, with TRBD2 identical over 7 bases. This CDR3 comprises 14 residues. Per germline, CDR1 SGHTA and CDR2 FQGNSA. V gave up 3 bases and J gave up 4 bases; unmatched junction bases: 2.

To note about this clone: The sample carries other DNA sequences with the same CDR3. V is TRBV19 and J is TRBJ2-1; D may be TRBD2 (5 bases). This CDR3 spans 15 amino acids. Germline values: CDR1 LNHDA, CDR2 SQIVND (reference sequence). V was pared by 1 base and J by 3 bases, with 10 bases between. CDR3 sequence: CASSIVAGLYNEQFF. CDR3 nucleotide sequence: TGTGCCAGTAGTATAGTGGCAGGACTCTACAATGAGCAGTTCTTC. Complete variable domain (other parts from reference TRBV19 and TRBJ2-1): DGGITQSPKYLFRKEGQNVTLSCEQNLNHDAMYWYRQDPGQGLRLIYYSQIVNDFQKGDIAEGYSVSREKKESFPLTVTSAQKNPTAFYLCASSIVAGLYNEQFFGPGTRLTVL.

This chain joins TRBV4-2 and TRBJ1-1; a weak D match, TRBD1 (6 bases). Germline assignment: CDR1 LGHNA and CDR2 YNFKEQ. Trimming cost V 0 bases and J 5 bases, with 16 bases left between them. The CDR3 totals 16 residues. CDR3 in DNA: TGTGCCAGCAGCCAAGAACTCGGCGGGGGGCGGACTGAAGCTTTCTTT. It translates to CASSQELGGGRTEAFF.

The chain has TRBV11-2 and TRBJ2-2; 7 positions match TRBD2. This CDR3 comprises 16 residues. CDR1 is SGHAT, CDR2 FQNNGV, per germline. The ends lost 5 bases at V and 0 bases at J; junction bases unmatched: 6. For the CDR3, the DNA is TGTGCCAGCAGCCAGAGCGGGACTACGAACACCGGGGAGCTGTTTTTT. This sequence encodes CASSQSGTTNTGELFF.

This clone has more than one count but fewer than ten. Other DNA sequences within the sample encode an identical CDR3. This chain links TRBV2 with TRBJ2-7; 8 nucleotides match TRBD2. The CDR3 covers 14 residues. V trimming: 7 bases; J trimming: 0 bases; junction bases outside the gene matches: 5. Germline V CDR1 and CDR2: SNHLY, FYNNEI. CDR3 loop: CASKLAASSYEQYF. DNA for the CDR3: TGTGCCAGCAAACTAGCGGCTAGCTCCTACGAGCAGTACTTC.

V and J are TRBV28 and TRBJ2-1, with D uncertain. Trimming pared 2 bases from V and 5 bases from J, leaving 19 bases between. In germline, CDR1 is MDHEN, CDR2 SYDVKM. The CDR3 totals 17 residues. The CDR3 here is CASSLMAVTAYHNEQFF. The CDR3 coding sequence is TGTGCCAGCAGTTTAATGGCTGTTACAGCTTACCACAATGAGCAGTTCTTC.

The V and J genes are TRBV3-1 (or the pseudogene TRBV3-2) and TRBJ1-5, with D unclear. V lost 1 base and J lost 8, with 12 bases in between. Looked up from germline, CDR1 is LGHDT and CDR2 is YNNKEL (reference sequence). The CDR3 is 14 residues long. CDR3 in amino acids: CASSQGPGVKPQHF. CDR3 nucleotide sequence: TGTGCCAGCAGCCAAGGACCCGGAGTCAAGCCCCAGCATTTT.

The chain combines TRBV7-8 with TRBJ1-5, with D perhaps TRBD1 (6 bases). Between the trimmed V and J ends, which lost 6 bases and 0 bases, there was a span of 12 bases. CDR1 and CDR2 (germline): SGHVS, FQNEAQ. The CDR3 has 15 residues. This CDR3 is CASRVGTLSNQPQHF. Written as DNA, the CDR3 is TGTGCCAGCAGAGTCGGGACACTTAGCAATCAGCCCCAGCATTTT.

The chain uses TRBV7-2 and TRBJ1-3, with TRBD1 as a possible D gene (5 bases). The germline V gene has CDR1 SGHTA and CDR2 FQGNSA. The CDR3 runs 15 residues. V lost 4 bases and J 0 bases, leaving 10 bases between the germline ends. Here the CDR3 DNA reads TGTGCCAGCAGCTCCGGACAAAGCTCTGGAAACACCATATATTTT. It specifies CASSSGQSSGNTIYF. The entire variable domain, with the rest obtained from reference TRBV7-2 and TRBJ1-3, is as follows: GAGVSQSPSNKVTEKGKDVELRCDPISGHTALYWYRQSLGQGLEFLIYFQGNSAPDKSGLPSDRFSAERTGGSVSTLTIQRTQQEDSAVYLCASSSGQSSGNTIYFGEGSWLTVV.

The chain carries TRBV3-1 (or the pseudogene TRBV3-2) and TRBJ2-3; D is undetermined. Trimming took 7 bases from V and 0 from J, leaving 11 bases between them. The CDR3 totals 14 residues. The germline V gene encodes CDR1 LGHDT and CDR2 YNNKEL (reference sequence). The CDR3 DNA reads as TGTGCCAGCAAATACGGAGCTAGCACAGATACGCAGTATTTT. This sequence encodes CASKYGASTDTQYF.

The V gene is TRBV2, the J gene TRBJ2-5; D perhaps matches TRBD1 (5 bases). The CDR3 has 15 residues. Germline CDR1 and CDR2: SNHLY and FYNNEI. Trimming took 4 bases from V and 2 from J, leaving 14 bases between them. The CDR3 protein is CASSGVRTTQETQYF. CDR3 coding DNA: TGTGCCAGCAGTGGGGTCAGGACAACTCAAGAGACCCAGTACTTC.

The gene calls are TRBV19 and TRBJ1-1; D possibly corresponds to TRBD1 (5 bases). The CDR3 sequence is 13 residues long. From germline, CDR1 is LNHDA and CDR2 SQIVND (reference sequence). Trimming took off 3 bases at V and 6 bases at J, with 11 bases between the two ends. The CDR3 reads CASSISLGAEAFF. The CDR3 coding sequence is TGTGCCAGTAGTATTAGTTTAGGGGCTGAAGCTTTCTTT.

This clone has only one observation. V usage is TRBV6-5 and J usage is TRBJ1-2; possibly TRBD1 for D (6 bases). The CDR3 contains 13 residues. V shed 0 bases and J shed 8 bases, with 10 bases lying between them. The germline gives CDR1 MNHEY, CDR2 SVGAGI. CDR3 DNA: TGTGCCAGCAGTTACTCGTCAGGGGTGGGCTACACCTTC. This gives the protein CASSYSSGVGYTF.

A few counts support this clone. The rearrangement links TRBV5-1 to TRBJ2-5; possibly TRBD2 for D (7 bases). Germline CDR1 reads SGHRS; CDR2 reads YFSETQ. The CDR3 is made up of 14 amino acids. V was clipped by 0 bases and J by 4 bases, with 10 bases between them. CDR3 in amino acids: CASSLAGGVETQYF. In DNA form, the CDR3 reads TGCGCCAGCAGCTTGGCGGGGGGCGTAGAGACCCAGTACTTC.